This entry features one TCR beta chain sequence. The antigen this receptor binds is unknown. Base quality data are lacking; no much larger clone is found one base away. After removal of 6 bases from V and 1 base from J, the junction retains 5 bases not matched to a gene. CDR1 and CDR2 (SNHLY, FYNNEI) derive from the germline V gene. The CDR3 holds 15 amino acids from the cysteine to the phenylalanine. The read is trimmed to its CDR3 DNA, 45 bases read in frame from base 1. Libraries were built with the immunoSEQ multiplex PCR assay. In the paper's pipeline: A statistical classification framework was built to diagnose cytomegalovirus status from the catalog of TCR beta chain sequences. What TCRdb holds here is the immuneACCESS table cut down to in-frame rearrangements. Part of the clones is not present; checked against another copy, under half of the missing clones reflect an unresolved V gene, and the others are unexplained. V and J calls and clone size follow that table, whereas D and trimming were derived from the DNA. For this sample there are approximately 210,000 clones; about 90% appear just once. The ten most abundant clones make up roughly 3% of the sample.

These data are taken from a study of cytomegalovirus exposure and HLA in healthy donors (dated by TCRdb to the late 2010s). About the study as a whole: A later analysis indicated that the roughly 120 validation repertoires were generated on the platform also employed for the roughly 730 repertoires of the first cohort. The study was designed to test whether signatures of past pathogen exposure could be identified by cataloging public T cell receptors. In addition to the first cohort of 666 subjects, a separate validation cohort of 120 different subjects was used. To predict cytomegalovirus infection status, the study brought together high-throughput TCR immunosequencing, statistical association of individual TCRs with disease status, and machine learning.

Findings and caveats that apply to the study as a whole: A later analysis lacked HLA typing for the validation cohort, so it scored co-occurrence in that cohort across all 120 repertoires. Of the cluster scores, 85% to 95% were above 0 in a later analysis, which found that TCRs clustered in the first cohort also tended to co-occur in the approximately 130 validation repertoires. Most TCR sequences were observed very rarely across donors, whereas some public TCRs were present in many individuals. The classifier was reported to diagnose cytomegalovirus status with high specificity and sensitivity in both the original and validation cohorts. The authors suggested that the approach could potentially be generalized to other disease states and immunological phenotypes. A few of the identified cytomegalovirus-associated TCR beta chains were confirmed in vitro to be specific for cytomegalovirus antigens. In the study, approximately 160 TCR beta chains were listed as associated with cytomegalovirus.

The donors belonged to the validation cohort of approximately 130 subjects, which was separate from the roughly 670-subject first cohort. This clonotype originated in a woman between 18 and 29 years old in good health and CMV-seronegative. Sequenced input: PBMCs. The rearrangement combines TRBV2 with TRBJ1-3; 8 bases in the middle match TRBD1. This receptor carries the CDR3 CASRQGGSSGNTIYF. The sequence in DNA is TGTGCCAGCAGACAGGGGGGTAGTTCTGGAAACACCATATATTTT.